Reported below is one T cell receptor (beta chain). The protocol was immunoSEQ multiplex PCR, while the TCRdb copy is restricted to in-frame clones and leaves out a portion. Of about 190,000 clones in the sample, 85% to 90% were seen once. The sample comes from a study of blood T cell repertoires in COVID-19. The sequenced sample was peripheral blood. The TCR comes from a man aged 40-55 years with active or convalescent COVID-19.

DNA of the CDR3: TGCAGTGCTCACATAGCCAACACCATATATTTT. Protein product: CSAHIANTIYF. The chain recombines TRBV20-1 with TRBJ1-3; D uncertain. Trimming pared 5 bases from V and 7 bases from J, leaving 9 bases between. CDR3 length: 11 amino acids. Germline V CDR1 and CDR2: DFQATT, SNEGSKA (reference sequence).